Shown below are 5 T cell receptor beta chains from a single sample sequenced in a study of persistence of HIV-infected CD4 T cells. Sequencing used immunoSEQ version 4 in survey mode. Profiled with immunoSEQ multiplex PCR; TCRdb holds only in-frame clones, not every one. The table has about 45,000 clones, 70% to 90% seen once. This nonspecific control used anti-CD3/anti-CD28 bead stimulation of CD4+ T cells. Sorting of responding CD4+ T cells relied on upregulated CD40 ligand together with CD69. Which antigens these TCRs recognize remains unknown. Sequences were derived from CD4+ T cells sorted from PBMCs after roughly 18-hour stimulation, sampled from a patient who received antiretroviral therapy. These receptors were taken from an adult woman with HIV who was CMV-seropositive.

This chain uses TRBV5-5 with TRBJ1-2; D gene ambiguous. V gave up 3 bases and J gave up 3 bases, with 6 bases separating them. Germline values: CDR1 SGHKS, CDR2 YYEKEE (reference sequence). The CDR3 length is 12 residues. DNA of the CDR3: TGTGCCAGCAGCTGGCAAGACTATGGCTACACCTTC. Residues: CASSWQDYGYTF.

V is TRBV19 and J is TRBJ1-2; D is undetermined. CDR1 is LNHDA and CDR2 is SQIVND in the germline V gene (reference sequence). The CDR3 length is 11 residues. The V end lost 5 bases, the J end lost 4 bases, and 5 bases lay between the germline ends. The CDR3 bases are TGTGCCAGTAGTGTAGGCTATGGCTACACCTTC. Residues: CASSVGYGYTF. Looking up the rest from reference TRBV19 and TRBJ1-2 gives the full variable domain: DGGITQSPKYLFRKEGQNVTLSCEQNLNHDAMYWYRQDPGQGLRLIYYSQIVNDFQKGDIAEGYSVSREKKESFPLTVTSAQKNPTAFYLCASSVGYGYTFGSGTRLTVV.

The chain carries TRBV15 and TRBJ2-3; a possible D gene is TRBD1 (6 bases). V lost 4 bases and J 6 bases, leaving 8 bases between the germline ends. CDR1 is LNHNV, CDR2 YYDKDF, per germline (reference sequence). This CDR3 spans 12 amino acids. This CDR3 reads CATSTQGDTQYF. Here the CDR3 DNA reads TGTGCCACCAGCACGCAGGGGGATACGCAGTATTTT.

The sample holds a few counts of this clone. The rearrangement uses TRBV6-4 and TRBJ2-2; TRBD2 agrees at 9 bases. The V segment lost 6 bases and the J segment 4 bases; nucleotides outside the gene matches: 6. The germline V gene has CDR1 MRHNA and CDR2 SNTAGT. This CDR3 has 15 residues. CDR3 residues: CASRQQAGGTGELFF. In DNA form, the CDR3 reads TGTGCCAGCAGGCAACAAGCGGGGGGCACCGGGGAGCTGTTTTTT.

This chain uses TRBV4-1 with TRBJ2-1; D remains unclear. This CDR3 contains 12 residues. CDR1 and CDR2 (germline): MGHRA, YSYEKL. Trimming took off 0 bases at V and 6 bases at J, with 3 bases between the two ends. This CDR3 is CASSQDRNEQFF. The DNA for the CDR3 is TGCGCCAGCAGCCAAGATCGCAATGAGCAGTTCTTC.